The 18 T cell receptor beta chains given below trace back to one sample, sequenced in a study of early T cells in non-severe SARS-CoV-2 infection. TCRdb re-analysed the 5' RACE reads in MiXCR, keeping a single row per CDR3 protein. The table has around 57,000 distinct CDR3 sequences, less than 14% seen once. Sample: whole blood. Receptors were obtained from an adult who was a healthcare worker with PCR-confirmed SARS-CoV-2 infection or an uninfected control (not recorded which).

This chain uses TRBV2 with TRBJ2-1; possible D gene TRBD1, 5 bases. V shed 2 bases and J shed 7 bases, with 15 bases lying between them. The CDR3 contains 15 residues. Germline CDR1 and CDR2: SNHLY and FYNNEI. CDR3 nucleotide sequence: TGTGCCAGCAGTGAACTAGGGGCTGGCATAAATGAGCAGTTCTTC. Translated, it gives CASSELGAGINEQFF.

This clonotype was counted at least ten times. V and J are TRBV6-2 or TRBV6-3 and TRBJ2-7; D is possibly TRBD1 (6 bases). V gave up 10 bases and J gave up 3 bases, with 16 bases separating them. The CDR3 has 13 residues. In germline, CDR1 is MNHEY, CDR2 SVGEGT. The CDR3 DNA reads TGTGCCACCCGTACAGGGTTGATCTACGAGCAGTACTTC. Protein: CATRTGLIYEQYF.

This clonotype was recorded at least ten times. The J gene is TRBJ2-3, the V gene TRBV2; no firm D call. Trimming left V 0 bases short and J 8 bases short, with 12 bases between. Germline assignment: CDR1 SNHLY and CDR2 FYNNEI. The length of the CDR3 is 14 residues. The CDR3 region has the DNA TGTGCCAGCAGTGAAGCGCTTAGGTCAGCTACGCAGTATTTT. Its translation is CASSEALRSATQYF. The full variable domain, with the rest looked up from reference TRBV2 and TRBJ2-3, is EPEVTQTPSHQVTQMGQEVILRCVPISNHLYFYWYRQILGQKVEFLVSFYNNEISEKSEIFDDQFSVERPDGSNFTLKIRSTKLEDSAMYFCASSEALRSATQYFGPGTRLTVL.

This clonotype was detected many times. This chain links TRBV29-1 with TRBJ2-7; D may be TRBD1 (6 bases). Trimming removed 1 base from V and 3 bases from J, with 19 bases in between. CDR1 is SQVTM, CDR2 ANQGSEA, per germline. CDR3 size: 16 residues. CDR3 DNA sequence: TGCAGCGTTGAAGTATGGGAACAGGGTGGTTTCTACGAGCAGTACTTC. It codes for CSVEVWEQGGFYEQYF.

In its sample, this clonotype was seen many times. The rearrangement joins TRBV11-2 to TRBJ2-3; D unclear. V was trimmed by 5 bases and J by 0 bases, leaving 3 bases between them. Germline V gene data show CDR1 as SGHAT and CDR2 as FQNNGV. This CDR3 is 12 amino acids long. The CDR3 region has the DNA TGTGCCAGCAGCCCTAGCACAGATACGCAGTATTTT. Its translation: CASSPSTDTQYF.

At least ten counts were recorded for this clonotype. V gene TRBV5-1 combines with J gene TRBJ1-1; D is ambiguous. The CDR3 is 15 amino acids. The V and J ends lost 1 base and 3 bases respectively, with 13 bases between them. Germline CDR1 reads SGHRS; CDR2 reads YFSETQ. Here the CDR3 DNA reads TGCGCCAGCAGCTTGACACCCGCCTCTGACACTGAAGCTTTCTTT. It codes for CASSLTPASDTEAFF.

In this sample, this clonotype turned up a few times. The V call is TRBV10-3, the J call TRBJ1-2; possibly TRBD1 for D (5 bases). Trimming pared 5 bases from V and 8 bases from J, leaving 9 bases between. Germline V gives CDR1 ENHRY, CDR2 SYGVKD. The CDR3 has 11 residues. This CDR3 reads CAISQGEGYTF. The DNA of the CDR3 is TGTGCCATCAGTCAGGGAGAGGGCTACACCTTC.

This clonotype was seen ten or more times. This CDR3 reads CASSLAPRGDGTDTQYF. CDR3 nucleotides: TGTGCCAGCAGCTTAGCCCCACGGGGGGATGGCACAGATACGCAGTATTTT. The V call is TRBV11-2, the J call TRBJ2-3, with TRBD2 matching 7 bases. Germline V gives CDR1 SGHAT, CDR2 FQNNGV. With V trimmed by 1 base and J by 1 base, 8 bases remained unmatched. CDR3 length: 17 residues.

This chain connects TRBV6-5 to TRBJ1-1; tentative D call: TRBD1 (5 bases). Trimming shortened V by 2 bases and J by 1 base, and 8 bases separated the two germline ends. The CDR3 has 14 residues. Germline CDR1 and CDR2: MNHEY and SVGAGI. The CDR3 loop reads CASSYADTNTEAFF. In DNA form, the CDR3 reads TGTGCCAGCAGTTACGCGGACACGAACACTGAAGCTTTCTTT.

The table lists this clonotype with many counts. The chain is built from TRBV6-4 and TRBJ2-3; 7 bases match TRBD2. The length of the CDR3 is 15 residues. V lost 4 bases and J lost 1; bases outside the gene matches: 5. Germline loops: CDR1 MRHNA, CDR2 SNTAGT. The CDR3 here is CASSGGGGGTDTQYF. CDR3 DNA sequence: TGTGCCAGCAGTGGCGGCGGGGGAGGCACAGATACGCAGTATTTT.

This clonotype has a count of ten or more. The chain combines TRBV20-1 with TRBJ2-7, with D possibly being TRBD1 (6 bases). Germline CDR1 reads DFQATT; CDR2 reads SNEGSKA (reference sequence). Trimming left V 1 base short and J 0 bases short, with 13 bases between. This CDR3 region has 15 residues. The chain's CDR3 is CSARVWDTSSYEQYF. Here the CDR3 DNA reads TGCAGTGCTAGAGTGTGGGACACGAGCTCCTACGAGCAGTACTTC.

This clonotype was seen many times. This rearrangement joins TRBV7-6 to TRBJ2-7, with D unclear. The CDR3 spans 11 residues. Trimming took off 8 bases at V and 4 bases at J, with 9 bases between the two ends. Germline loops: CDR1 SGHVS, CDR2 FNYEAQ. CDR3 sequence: CASGDQYEQYF. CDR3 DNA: TGTGCCAGCGGAGACCAGTACGAGCAGTACTTC.

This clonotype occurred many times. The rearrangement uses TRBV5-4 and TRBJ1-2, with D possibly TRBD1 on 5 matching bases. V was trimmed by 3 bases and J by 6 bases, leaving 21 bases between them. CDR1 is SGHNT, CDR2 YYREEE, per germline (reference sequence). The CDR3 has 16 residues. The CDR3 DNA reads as TGTGCCAGCAGCTCCGGGACGCTGGGAGTAACGAATGGCTACACCTTC. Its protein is CASSSGTLGVTNGYTF.

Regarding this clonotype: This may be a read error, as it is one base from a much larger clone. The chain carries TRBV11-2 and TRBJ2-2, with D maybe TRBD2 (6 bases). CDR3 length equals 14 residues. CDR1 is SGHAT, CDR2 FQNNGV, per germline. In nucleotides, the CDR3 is TGTGCCAGCAGCTTTACAGACGAGGGCGGGGAGCTGATTTTT. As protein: CASSFTDEGGELIF.

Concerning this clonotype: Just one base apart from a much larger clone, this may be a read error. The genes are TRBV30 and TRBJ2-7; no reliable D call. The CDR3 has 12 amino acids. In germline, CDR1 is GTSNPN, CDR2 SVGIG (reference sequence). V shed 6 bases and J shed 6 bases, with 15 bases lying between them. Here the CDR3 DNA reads TGTGCCTGTCCGGCCCTCCTCTTCGAGCAGTACTTC. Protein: CACPALLFEQYF. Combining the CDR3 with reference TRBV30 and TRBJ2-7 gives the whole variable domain SQTIHQWPATLVQPVGSPLSLECTVEGTSNPNLYWYRQAAGRGLQLLFYSVGIGQISSEVPQNLSASRPQDRQFILSSKKLLLSDSGFYLCACPALLFEQYFGPGTRLTVT.

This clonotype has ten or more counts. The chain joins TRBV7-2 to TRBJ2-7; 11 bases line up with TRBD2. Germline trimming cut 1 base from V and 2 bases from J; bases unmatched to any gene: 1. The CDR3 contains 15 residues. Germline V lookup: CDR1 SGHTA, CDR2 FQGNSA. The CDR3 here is CASSLELAGAYEQYF. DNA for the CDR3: TGTGCCAGCAGCTTAGAACTAGCGGGGGCCTACGAGCAGTACTTC.

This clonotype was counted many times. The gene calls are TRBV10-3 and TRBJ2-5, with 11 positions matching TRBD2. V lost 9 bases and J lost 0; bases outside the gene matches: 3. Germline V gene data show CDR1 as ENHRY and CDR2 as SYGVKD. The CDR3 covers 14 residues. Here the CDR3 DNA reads TGTGCCATTAAGGGACTAGCGGACCAAGAGACCCAGTACTTC. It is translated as CAIKGLADQETQYF.

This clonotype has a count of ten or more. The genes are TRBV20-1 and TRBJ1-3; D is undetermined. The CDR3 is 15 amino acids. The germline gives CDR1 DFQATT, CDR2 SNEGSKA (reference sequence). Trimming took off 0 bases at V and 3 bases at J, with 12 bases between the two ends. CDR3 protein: CSARDGGRGGNTIYF. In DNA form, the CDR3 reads TGCAGTGCTAGAGATGGCGGTCGTGGTGGAAACACCATATATTTT.